The subject of this entry is one TCR beta chain. Its antigen is as yet unknown. Both 60 Vbeta primers and 13 Jbeta primers went into the PCR. Assay: immunoSEQ multiplex PCR; the TCRdb copy retains only in-frame clones and omits some. The sample yields under 200,000 clones, 81% seen once. The source of the sample is a study of cytomegalovirus exposure and HLA in healthy donors. Study results and caveats: Researchers counted around 150 TCR beta chains as cytomegalovirus-associated. Fewer N-insertions (relative to the approximately 670-donor mean) were reportedly seen in an Asian-associated ancestry cluster in a later analysis.

CDR1 ENHRY and CDR2 SYGVKD come from the germline V gene. This CDR3 has 13 residues. J was trimmed by 6 bases and V by 10 bases; bases with no gene match: 12. The chain carries TRBV10-3 and TRBJ2-7, with TRBD2 identical over 7 bases. The clonotype comes from a man in his forties in good health and CMV-seropositive. The sample consisted of PBMCs. In nucleotides, the CDR3 is TGTGCCACCAGGTCGAGGGAGGGTAGCGAGCAGTACTTC. The encoded protein is CATRSREGSEQYF.